These 20 T cell receptor beta chains were sequenced from one sample in a study of cytomegalovirus exposure and HLA in healthy donors. This table comes from immunoSEQ multiplex PCR, and its TCRdb copy is limited to in-frame clones, with some not included. The table has hundreds of thousands of clones, 86% seen once; the top ten hold approximately 0.8%. Material: PBMCs. All receptors come from a woman aged 18 to 35 in good health and CMV-seronegative.

The rearrangement uses TRBV6-5 and TRBJ2-5; D gene ambiguous. The germline CDR1 and CDR2 sequences are MNHEY and SVGAGI. The CDR3 covers 14 residues. V lost 0 bases and J 5 bases, leaving 10 bases between the germline ends. This chain's CDR3 is CASSYSQWYETQYF. The CDR3 region has the DNA TGTGCCAGCAGTTACTCGCAGTGGTATGAGACCCAGTACTTC.

This clone was counted between two and nine times. The DNA for the CDR3 is TGTGCCAGCAGTTCCGGGACAGGGGTATCCGAGCAGTACTTC. This encodes CASSSGTGVSEQYF. The rearrangement uses TRBV25-1 and TRBJ2-7, with TRBD1 identical over 10 bases. Germline V CDR1 and CDR2: MGHDK, SYGVNS. The CDR3 consists of 14 residues. J was trimmed by 6 bases and V by 5 bases; bases with no gene match: 7.

The chain is built from TRBV7-3 and TRBJ2-2; 10 positions agree with TRBD1. The germline V gene has CDR1 SGHTA and CDR2 FQGTGA. V dropped 4 bases and J dropped 4; count of bases not matched to a gene: 3. CDR3 length: 15 amino acids. The DNA of the CDR3 is TGTGCCAGCAGCTCGGGACAGGGGAGCACCGGGGAGCTGTTTTTT. It encodes CASSSGQGSTGELFF.

This chain uses TRBV5-1 with TRBJ2-7, with D possibly TRBD1 on 6 matching bases. V gave up 0 bases and J gave up 11 bases, with 12 bases separating them. In germline, CDR1 is SGHRS, CDR2 YFSETQ. This CDR3 is 12 amino acids long. The CDR3: CASSLVGGQKYF. The CDR3 DNA is TGCGCCAGCAGCTTGGTTGGTGGACAGAAGTACTTC.

The chain is built from TRBV27 and TRBJ2-1; no clear D gene. The CDR3 runs 14 residues. The V gene lost 3 bases and the J gene lost 0 bases, with 6 bases spanning the gap. The germline CDR1 and CDR2 sequences are MNHEY and SMNVEV (reference sequence). The CDR3 loop reads CASSLPSSYNEQFF. CDR3 coding DNA: TGTGCCAGCAGTTTGCCGAGCTCCTACAATGAGCAGTTCTTC.

J is TRBJ2-5 and V is TRBV27, with D perhaps matching TRBD2 (7 bases). The V end was cut by 2 bases, the J end by 0 bases, with 13 bases between. Germline V lookup: CDR1 MNHEY, CDR2 SMNVEV (reference sequence). This CDR3 is built from 16 residues. CDR3 sequence: CASSLIGGGYQETQYF. The CDR3 bases are TGTGCCAGCAGTTTAATAGGGGGAGGGTACCAAGAGACCCAGTACTTC.

This clone appeared a single time. V usage is TRBV9 and J usage is TRBJ1-5; 9 bases map to TRBD1. Trimming cost V 3 bases and J 3 bases; bases outside gene matches: 4. In germline, CDR1 is SGDLS, CDR2 YYNGEE. The CDR3 totals 15 residues. This CDR3 reads CASSETGGINQPQHF. As DNA, the CDR3 is TGTGCCAGCAGCGAGACAGGGGGAATCAATCAGCCCCAGCATTTT.

The rearrangement links TRBV7-9 to TRBJ1-2; D not resolved. The CDR3 is 15 amino acids. Germline V lookup: CDR1 SEHNR, CDR2 FQNEAQ (reference sequence). V lost 1 base, J lost 4 bases, and 13 bases lay in between. This chain's CDR3 is CASSLEIWPVYGYTF. CDR3 coding DNA: TGTGCCAGCAGCTTAGAAATCTGGCCCGTCTATGGCTACACCTTC.

The chain links TRBV30 to TRBJ2-2; possible D gene TRBD2, 5 bases. The CDR3 is 13 residues long. Germline lookup yields CDR1 GTSNPN and CDR2 SVGIG (reference sequence). The V gene lost 0 bases and the J gene lost 6 bases, with 8 bases spanning the gap. CDR3 residues: CAWSVLDPGELFF. CDR3 coding DNA: TGTGCCTGGAGTGTACTAGACCCCGGGGAGCTGTTTTTT.

The chain has TRBV6-5 and TRBJ1-2; D is perhaps TRBD1 (6 bases). Trimming cost V 6 bases and J 5 bases, with 16 bases left between them. This CDR3 is 14 amino acids long. CDR1 is MNHEY, CDR2 SVGAGI, per germline. DNA of the CDR3: TGTGCCAGCAGCGAGCCGACAGGCCCATATGGCTACACCTTC. Translation: CASSEPTGPYGYTF.

The chain couples TRBV30 to TRBJ2-7; 7 bases fit TRBD1. V lost 2 bases and J lost 5; bases outside the gene matches: 6. Germline assignment: CDR1 GTSNPN and CDR2 SVGIG (reference sequence). The CDR3 consists of 13 residues. The CDR3 reads CAWSTGVVDEQYF. CDR3 bases: TGTGCCTGGAGTACAGGGGTCGTGGACGAGCAGTACTTC.

This clone has ten or more counts. This chain joins TRBV14 and TRBJ1-1; D might be TRBD1 (6 bases). V was trimmed by 3 bases and J by 1 base, leaving 24 bases between them. From germline, CDR1 is SGHDN and CDR2 FVKESK. This CDR3 has 19 amino acids. This CDR3 is CASSHPYTWGGQGNTEAFF. CDR3 nucleotide sequence: TGTGCCAGCAGCCACCCTTACACATGGGGGGGACAAGGGAACACTGAAGCTTTCTTT.

For the CDR3, the DNA is TGTGCCAGCTTTCCGGGACACCGGAACACTGAAGCTTTCTTT. Its protein product is CASFPGHRNTEAFF. This rearrangement joins TRBV18 to TRBJ1-1, with a tentative D call TRBD1 (6 bases). Germline CDR1 reads KGHSH; CDR2 reads LQKENI. CDR3 size: 14 residues. The V end lost 7 bases, the J end lost 1 base, and 13 bases lay between the germline ends. The full variable domain, completed using reference TRBV18 and TRBJ1-1, is NAGVMQNPRHLVRRRGQEARLRCSPMKGHSHVYWYRQLPEEGLKFMVYLQKENIIDESGMPKERFSAEFPKEGPSILRIQQVVRGDSAAYFCASFPGHRNTEAFFGQGTRLTVV.

This clone was picked up one time. The gene calls are TRBV28 and TRBJ1-4, with D hard to call. The length of the CDR3 is 12 residues. The V gene lost 4 bases and the J gene lost 8 bases, with 8 bases spanning the gap. CDR1 is MDHEN and CDR2 is SYDVKM in the germline V gene. The CDR3 sequence is CASSSEGEKLFF. For the CDR3, the DNA is TGTGCCAGCAGTTCCGAGGGAGAAAAACTGTTTTTT. The complete variable domain, with remaining parts taken from reference TRBV28 and TRBJ1-4, reads DVKVTQSSRYLVKRTGEKVFLECVQDMDHENMFWYRQDPGLGLRLIYFSYDVKMKEKGDIPEGYSVSREKKERFSLILESASTNQTSMYLCASSSEGEKLFFGSGTQLSVL.

The chain is built from TRBV5-1 and TRBJ2-5; 8 nucleotides match TRBD2. Trimming took 0 bases from V and 1 from J; bases not matched to a gene: 8. Per germline, CDR1 SGHRS and CDR2 YFSETQ. The CDR3 sequence is 17 residues long. CDR3 residues: CASSLGSLAGFQETQYF. The CDR3 region has the DNA TGCGCCAGCAGCTTGGGATCGCTAGCGGGTTTCCAAGAGACCCAGTACTTC.

V is TRBV7-3 and J is TRBJ2-3; 11 bases are a match to TRBD2. Germline V gene data show CDR1 as SGHTA and CDR2 as FQGTGA. This CDR3 comprises 15 residues. V dropped 5 bases and J dropped 2; count of bases not matched to a gene: 3. As DNA, the CDR3 is TGTGCCAGCAGCCAGACTAGCGGGAACACAGATACGCAGTATTTT. Protein product: CASSQTSGNTDTQYF.

The chain is built from TRBV9 and TRBJ1-1; no clear D. CDR3 length equals 15 residues. Germline CDR1 SGDLS, CDR2 YYNGEE. V was shortened by 3 bases and J by 7 bases, with 19 bases between the two germline ends. CDR3 bases: TGTGCCAGCAGCGCTGAGTCATTCGAAGCAGGTGAAGCTTTCTTT. Amino acid sequence: CASSAESFEAGEAFF.

The chain carries TRBV28 and TRBJ1-4; D is undetermined. This CDR3 region has 15 residues. V was pared by 4 bases and J by 8 bases, with 17 bases between. The germline CDR1 and CDR2 sequences are MDHEN and SYDVKM. The CDR3 region is CASSYLEGSKEKLFF. CDR3 DNA sequence: TGTGCCAGCAGTTACTTGGAGGGATCGAAAGAAAAACTGTTTTTT.

The chain has TRBV28 and TRBJ2-2; no firm D call. The CDR3 extends over 15 amino acids. Trimming removed 5 bases at V and 0 bases at J, with 10 bases between. Looked up from germline, CDR1 is MDHEN and CDR2 is SYDVKM. The CDR3 is CASSPQIANTGELFF. CDR3 coding DNA: TGTGCCAGCAGTCCCCAGATTGCGAACACCGGGGAGCTGTTTTTT.

The genes are TRBV5-6 and TRBJ2-7, with D maybe TRBD1 (6 bases). Trimming cost V 4 bases and J 5 bases, with 19 bases left between them. In germline, CDR1 is SGHDT, CDR2 YYEEEE. This CDR3 has 15 residues. The CDR3 sequence: CASSIQQQGWDEQYF. As DNA, the CDR3 is TGTGCCAGCAGCATCCAACAACAGGGTTGGGACGAGCAGTACTTC.